A selection of T cell receptor beta chains follows, all from one sample in a study of post-analysis software for immune sequencing data. MiXCR, applied by TCRdb to the PCR reads, yields one record per CDR3 protein. Of 600,000 to 700,000 distinct CDR3 sequences in the sample, 55% to 70% were seen once. Sequences were obtained from blood. Receptor source: a girl aged 2 to 9 with multiple sclerosis. CDR3s include the opening cysteine and the closing phenylalanine or tryptophan. D genes are given only for firm matches. The listing skips clone size in some rows; elsewhere it reads once, few, many or a size class.

d_gene | j_gene | abundance | v_gene | CDR3nt | CDR3aa
TRBD2 | TRBJ2-7 | NA | TRBV12-3/TRBV12-4 | TGTGCCAGCAGCCAACTAGCGGGAGAAGTTGGCGAGCAGTACTTC | CASSQLAGEVGEQYF
NA | TRBJ2-1 | NA | TRBV12-3/TRBV12-4 | TGTGCCAGCAGTTTCTCCCTCTCAACCTCCGGATACAATGAGCAGTTCTTC | CASSFSLSTSGYNEQFF
TRBD1 | TRBJ2-3 | NA | TRBV7-9 | TGTGCCAGCAGCTCGAGACCGACAGGGGGCGGCACAGATACGCAGTATTTT | CASSSRPTGGGTDTQYF
NA | TRBJ2-1 | once | TRBV7-2 | TGTGCCAGCGGGTCAGGGCAGAGCACATACAATGAGCAGTTCTTC | CASGSGQSTYNEQFF
NA | TRBJ2-5 | NA | TRBV7-2 | TGTGCCAGCAGCTTCACAGGGCGCGAAAAGACCCAGTACTTC | CASSFTGREKTQYF
TRBD2 | TRBJ2-5 | NA | TRBV6-1 | TGTGCCAGCGGGGGACTAGCGGGAGTGGGAGAGCAGTACTTC | CASGGLAGVGEQYF
TRBD1 | TRBJ2-7 | NA | TRBV5-5 | TGTGCCAGCAGCCCCACCCCACAGGGGAACCACGAGCAGTACTTC | CASSPTPQGNHEQYF
TRBD2 | TRBJ2-3 | NA | TRBV12-3/TRBV12-4 | TGTGCCAGCACCCCTCGAGCGGGGATCACAGATACGCAGTATTTT | CASTPRAGITDTQYF
NA | TRBJ2-1 | NA | TRBV27 | TGTGCCAGCAGTTCATCAGCGGAGCATAACTACAATGAGCAGTTCTTC | CASSSSAEHNYNEQFF
NA | TRBJ2-7 | NA | TRBV6-5 | TGTGCCAGCAGTTATCATAGGGGGAACTACGAGCAGTACTTC | CASSYHRGNYEQYF
NA | TRBJ1-6 | NA | TRBV7-2 | TGTGCCAGCAGCTTAGCAAGCCCAGCCAATAATTCACCCCTCCACTTT | CASSLASPANNSPLHF
NA | TRBJ2-1 | NA | TRBV6-2/TRBV6-3 | TGTGCCAGCAGTGCCCACAGGGAAATAAATGAGCAGTTCTTC | CASSAHREINEQFF
TRBD2 | TRBJ2-2 | NA | TRBV7-3 | TGTGCCAGCAGCCCGGGACTAGCGGGAGGCCTGAGGACCGGGGAGCTGTTTTTT | CASSPGLAGGLRTGELFF
TRBD1 | TRBJ2-6 | NA | TRBV7-2 | TGTGCCAGCAGCTCTCCGGGACAGGGAGTATCCGTCCTGACTTTC | CASSSPGQGVSVLTF
TRBD1 | TRBJ2-1 | NA | TRBV6-6 | TGTGCCAGCAGTTCCCACCGCGAGGGGGCACAGTTCTTC | CASSSHREGAQFF
NA | TRBJ2-1 | NA | TRBV12-3/TRBV12-4 | TGTGCCAGCACGGGGGGCCAGGACAATGAGCAGTTCTTC | CASTGGQDNEQFF
NA | TRBJ2-3 | NA | TRBV6-1 | TGTGCCAGCAGTGAACGGGACTTTTGGACAGATACGCAGTATTTT | CASSERDFWTDTQYF
TRBD1 | TRBJ2-4 | few | TRBV18 | TGTGCCAGCTCACTCTGGACAGGATTAGCCAAAAACATTCAGTACTTC | CASSLWTGLAKNIQYF
TRBD2 | TRBJ2-7 | NA | TRBV10-3 | TGTGCCATCGGTGAACGGGAGGGCCCTTACGAGCAGTACTTC | CAIGEREGPYEQYF
TRBD1 | TRBJ2-1 | NA | TRBV30 | TGTGCCGGCGACAGGGGGTACGGAAGGCCCAATGAGCAGTTCTTC | CAGDRGYGRPNEQFF
NA | TRBJ2-3 | NA | TRBV9 | TGTGCCAGCAGCCCCCGGACGACTATAGATACGCAGTATTTT | CASSPRTTIDTQYF
NA | TRBJ2-3 | NA | TRBV6-5 | TGTGCCAGCAGTGCCCGACTAGCAGATACGCAGTATTTT | CASSARLADTQYF
NA | TRBJ1-5 | NA | TRBV20-1 | TGCAGTGCTAGAGACACCTTCGCCAATCAGCCCCAGCATTTT | CSARDTFANQPQHF
NA | TRBJ2-6 | NA | TRBV4-3 | TGCGCCAGCAGCCAAGATGCAGGGGCGAGCTCTGGGGCCAACGTCCTGACTTTC | CASSQDAGASSGANVLTF
NA | TRBJ1-2 | NA | TRBV6-5 | TGTGCCAGCAGTAGACGTATGACGCGGGCTAACTATGGCTACACCTTC | CASSRRMTRANYGYTF
NA | TRBJ2-4 | NA | TRBV7-2 | TGTGCCAGCAGCTTGAGCCGACGCGAGGGCATTCAGTACTTC | CASSLSRREGIQYF
TRBD1 | TRBJ1-5 | NA | TRBV20-1 | TGCAGTGCTAGTGACCTTCCGACAGGGGGAAGGCAGCCCCAGCATTTT | CSASDLPTGGRQPQHF
NA | TRBJ2-3 | few | TRBV20-1 | TGCAGTGCTAGAGATGCAGGCAGGGACCCAGATACGCAGTATTTT | CSARDAGRDPDTQYF
TRBD1 | TRBJ1-2 | NA | TRBV29-1 | TGCAGCGTCCACACAGGGGGCCGCTATGGCTACACCTTC | CSVHTGGRYGYTF
NA | TRBJ2-1 | NA | TRBV5-1 | TGCGCCAGCAGCTTCGGGCTAGAGGGCAATGAGCAGTTCTTC | CASSFGLEGNEQFF